This is a list of T cell receptor beta chains from one sample in a study of T-cell reconstitution after alpha-beta-depleted transplantation in children. A single record per CDR3 protein comes from TCRdb applying MiXCR to the PCR reads. This table holds about 400,000 distinct CDR3 sequences, over 20% found once. Sequencing used PBMCs from the stem cell graft donor, obtained from the stem cell graft. The receptor source for this set is a human donor who donated a stem cell graft to a child with acute myeloid leukemia. Each CDR3 is given with its conserved first and last residue. Fields, in order: CDR3 DNA, CDR3 protein, V gene, J gene, clone size, D gene. The D gene is left open where the match is weak. The size of a clone is reported for some rows only, either as once, few or many, or as a class for expanded clones.

cdr3_nt: TGTGCCAGCAGCCAAGATGTTGCAGGAGGAGAGACCCAGTACTTC
cdr3_aa: CASSQDVAGGETQYF
v_call: TRBV3-1
j_call: TRBJ2-5
clone_size: few
d_call: -

cdr3_nt: TGCGCCAGCAGCTCACTAGGACTAGCCATAGCCAAAAACATTCAGTACTTC
cdr3_aa: CASSSLGLAIAKNIQYF
v_call: TRBV5-1
j_call: TRBJ2-4
clone_size: -
d_call: TRBD2

cdr3_nt: TGCAGCACCCTCAGCCCTAGCACAGATACGCAGTATTTT
cdr3_aa: CSTLSPSTDTQYF
v_call: TRBV29-1
j_call: TRBJ2-3
clone_size: few
d_call: -

cdr3_nt: TGTGCCAGCAGTCCGAGGGGACAGTTCAATGAGCAGTTCTTC
cdr3_aa: CASSPRGQFNEQFF
v_call: TRBV12-3/TRBV12-4
j_call: TRBJ2-1
clone_size: few
d_call: TRBD1

cdr3_nt: TGTGCCAGCAGCCCGCGATGGGAAAATGAAAAACTGTTTTTT
cdr3_aa: CASSPRWENEKLFF
v_call: TRBV7-2
j_call: TRBJ1-4
clone_size: -
d_call: -

cdr3_nt: TGCAGCGTTGGGAGTGGGATAGCGGGAGGCGAGCAGTACTTC
cdr3_aa: CSVGSGIAGGEQYF
v_call: TRBV29-1
j_call: TRBJ2-7
clone_size: many
d_call: TRBD2

cdr3_nt: TGTGCCAGCAGGGTTCCAAATCAGCCCCAGCATTTT
cdr3_aa: CASRVPNQPQHF
v_call: TRBV12-3/TRBV12-4
j_call: TRBJ1-5
clone_size: few
d_call: -

cdr3_nt: TGTGCCAGCAGTCACCCTACAGGGCCCGGGGAGCTGTTTTTT
cdr3_aa: CASSHPTGPGELFF
v_call: TRBV12-3/TRBV12-4
j_call: TRBJ2-2
clone_size: few
d_call: -

cdr3_nt: TGCAGCGCCCGGGACAGTAATGAAAAACTGTTTTTT
cdr3_aa: CSARDSNEKLFF
v_call: TRBV29-1
j_call: TRBJ1-4
clone_size: few
d_call: TRBD1

cdr3_nt: TGCGCCAGCAGCCAAGATTTATCAGGGGCGATGGGAAACACCATATATTTT
cdr3_aa: CASSQDLSGAMGNTIYF
v_call: TRBV4-1
j_call: TRBJ1-3
clone_size: -
d_call: -

cdr3_nt: TGTGCCACCAGCAGAGGTCCAGCACTCTCTGGGGCCAACGTCCTGACTTTC
cdr3_aa: CATSRGPALSGANVLTF
v_call: TRBV15
j_call: TRBJ2-6
clone_size: few
d_call: -

cdr3_nt: TGTGCCACCAGTGAGCTGAGTTCGGGCACCGGGGAGCTGTTTTTT
cdr3_aa: CATSELSSGTGELFF
v_call: TRBV24-1
j_call: TRBJ2-2
clone_size: -
d_call: -

cdr3_nt: TGTGCCAGCAGTTTAACTAGCGGGAGCGGGGAGCTGTTTTTT
cdr3_aa: CASSLTSGSGELFF
v_call: TRBV12-3/TRBV12-4
j_call: TRBJ2-2
clone_size: many
d_call: TRBD2

cdr3_nt: TGTGCCAGCAGCGGGGTCGGGGGGCTTGGAAACACCATATATTTT
cdr3_aa: CASSGVGGLGNTIYF
v_call: TRBV7-8
j_call: TRBJ1-3
clone_size: few
d_call: -

cdr3_nt: TGCAGCGTTGAAGATCAAGGGGGAGGGACTAATGAGCAGTTCTTC
cdr3_aa: CSVEDQGGGTNEQFF
v_call: TRBV29-1
j_call: TRBJ2-1
clone_size: -
d_call: -

cdr3_nt: TGTGCCAGCAGTTTCCCTGAACGAGGGTCTGAAAAACTGTTTTTT
cdr3_aa: CASSFPERGSEKLFF
v_call: TRBV28
j_call: TRBJ1-4
clone_size: -
d_call: -

cdr3_nt: TGTGCCAGCATCGACTGGGACAGGGGAGTATCCGGAAACACCATATATTTT
cdr3_aa: CASIDWDRGVSGNTIYF
v_call: TRBV6-1
j_call: TRBJ1-3
clone_size: -
d_call: TRBD1

cdr3_nt: TGTGCCAGCAGTTATCTGGGACAGGGGGGTTCACCCCTCCACTTT
cdr3_aa: CASSYLGQGGSPLHF
v_call: TRBV6-5
j_call: TRBJ1-6
clone_size: -
d_call: TRBD1

cdr3_nt: TGTGCCAGCAGCGCCGGACAGGGTGCCAACGTCCTGACTTTC
cdr3_aa: CASSAGQGANVLTF
v_call: TRBV12-3/TRBV12-4
j_call: TRBJ2-6
clone_size: -
d_call: TRBD1

cdr3_nt: TGTGCCAGCAGCTTAGTGGGCGGGGACGGGGACATTCAGTACTTC
cdr3_aa: CASSLVGGDGDIQYF
v_call: TRBV7-2
j_call: TRBJ2-4
clone_size: -
d_call: -

cdr3_nt: TGTGCCAGCAGCTTAGATCGACTAGCGGGGGGGAATGAGCAGTTCTTC
cdr3_aa: CASSLDRLAGGNEQFF
v_call: TRBV13
j_call: TRBJ2-1
clone_size: few
d_call: TRBD2

cdr3_nt: TGTGCCAGCTCACGAGTTCCGCCAGCAACTAATGAAAAACTGTTTTTT
cdr3_aa: CASSRVPPATNEKLFF
v_call: TRBV18
j_call: TRBJ1-4
clone_size: -
d_call: -